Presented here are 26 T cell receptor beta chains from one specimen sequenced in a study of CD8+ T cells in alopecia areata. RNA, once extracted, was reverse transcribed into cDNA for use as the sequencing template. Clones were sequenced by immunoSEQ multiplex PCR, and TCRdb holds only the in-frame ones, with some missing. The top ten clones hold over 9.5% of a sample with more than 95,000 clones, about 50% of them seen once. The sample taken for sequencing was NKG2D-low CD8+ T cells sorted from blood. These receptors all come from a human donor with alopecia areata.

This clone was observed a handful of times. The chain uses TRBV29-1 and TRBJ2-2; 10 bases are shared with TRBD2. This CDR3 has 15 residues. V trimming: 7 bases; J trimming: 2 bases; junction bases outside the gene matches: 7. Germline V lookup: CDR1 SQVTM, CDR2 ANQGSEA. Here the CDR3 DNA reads TGCAGCGCAATTGGACTAGCGGAAAACACCGGGGAGCTGTTTTTT. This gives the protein CSAIGLAENTGELFF.

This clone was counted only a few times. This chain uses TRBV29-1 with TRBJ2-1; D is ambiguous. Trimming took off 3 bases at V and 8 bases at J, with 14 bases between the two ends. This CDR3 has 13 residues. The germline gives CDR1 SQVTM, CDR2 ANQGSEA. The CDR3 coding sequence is TGCAGCGTTGATAGCTGGGCCCTCGATGAGCAGTTCTTC. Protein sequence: CSVDSWALDEQFF.

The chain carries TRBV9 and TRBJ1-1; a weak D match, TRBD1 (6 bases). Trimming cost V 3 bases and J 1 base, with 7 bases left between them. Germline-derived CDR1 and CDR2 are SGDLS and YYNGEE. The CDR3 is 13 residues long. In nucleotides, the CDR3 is TGTGCCAGCAGCGCGGGACAGAACACTGAAGCTTTCTTT. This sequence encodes CASSAGQNTEAFF.

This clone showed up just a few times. CDR3 DNA: TGTGCCAGCAGTCGAGACACAGATACGCAGTATTTT. As protein: CASSRDTDTQYF. The rearrangement joins TRBV28 to TRBJ2-3, with no clear D. V dropped 5 bases and J dropped 2 bases, with 5 bases sitting between them. The CDR3 runs 12 residues. Per germline, CDR1 MDHEN and CDR2 SYDVKM.

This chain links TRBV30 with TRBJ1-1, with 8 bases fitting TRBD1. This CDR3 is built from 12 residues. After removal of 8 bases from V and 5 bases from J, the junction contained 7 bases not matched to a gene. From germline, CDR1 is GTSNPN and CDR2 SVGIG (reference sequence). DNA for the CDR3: TGTGCCGTCGCAGGGGGCAGGACTGAAGCTTTCTTT. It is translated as CAVAGGRTEAFF. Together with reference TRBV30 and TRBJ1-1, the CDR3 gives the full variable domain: SQTIHQWPATLVQPVGSPLSLECTVEGTSNPNLYWYRQAAGRGLQLLFYSVGIGQISSEVPQNLSASRPQDRQFILSSKKLLLSDSGFYLCAVAGGRTEAFFGQGTRLTVV.

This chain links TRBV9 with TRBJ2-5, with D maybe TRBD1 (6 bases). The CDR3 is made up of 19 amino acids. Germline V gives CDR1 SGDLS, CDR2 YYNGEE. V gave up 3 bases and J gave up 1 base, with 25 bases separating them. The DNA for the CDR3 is TGTGCCAGCAGCGCATTCGAAGGGGGTGGCGACGGGTCCCAAGAGACCCAGTACTTC. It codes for CASSAFEGGGDGSQETQYF.

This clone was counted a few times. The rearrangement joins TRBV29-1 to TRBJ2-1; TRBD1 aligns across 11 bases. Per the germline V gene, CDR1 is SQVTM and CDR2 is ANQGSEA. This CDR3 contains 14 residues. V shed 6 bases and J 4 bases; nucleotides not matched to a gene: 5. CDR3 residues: CSVSGTGGYNEQFF. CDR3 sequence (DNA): TGCAGCGTCTCCGGGACAGGGGGGTACAATGAGCAGTTCTTC.

As DNA, the CDR3 is TGTGCCAGCAGTTTCGGGGACAAAGAGACCCAGTACTTC. It is translated as CASSFGDKETQYF. The V and J genes are TRBV27 and TRBJ2-5; D might be TRBD1 (6 bases). The V and J ends lost 3 bases and 3 bases respectively, with 8 bases between them. Germline V gene lookup returns CDR1 MNHEY and CDR2 SMNVEV (reference sequence). The CDR3 is 13 amino acids.

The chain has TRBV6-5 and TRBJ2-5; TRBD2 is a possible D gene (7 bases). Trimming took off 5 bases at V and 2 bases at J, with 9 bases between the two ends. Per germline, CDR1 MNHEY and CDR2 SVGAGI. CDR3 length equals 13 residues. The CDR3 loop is CASSRGAQETQYF. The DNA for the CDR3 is TGTGCCAGCAGTCGGGGGGCTCAAGAGACCCAGTACTTC.

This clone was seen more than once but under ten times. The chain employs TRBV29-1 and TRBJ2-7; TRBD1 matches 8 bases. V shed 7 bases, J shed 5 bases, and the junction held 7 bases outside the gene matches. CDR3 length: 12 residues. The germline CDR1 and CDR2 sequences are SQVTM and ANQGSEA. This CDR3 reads CSARVDRDEQYF. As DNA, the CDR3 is TGCAGCGCTCGAGTGGACAGGGACGAGCAGTACTTC.

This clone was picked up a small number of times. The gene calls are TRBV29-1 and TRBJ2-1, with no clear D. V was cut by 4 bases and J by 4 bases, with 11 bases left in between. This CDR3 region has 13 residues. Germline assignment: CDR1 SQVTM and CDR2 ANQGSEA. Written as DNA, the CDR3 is TGCAGCGTTGTCCTATACACTTACAATGAGCAGTTCTTC. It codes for CSVVLYTYNEQFF.

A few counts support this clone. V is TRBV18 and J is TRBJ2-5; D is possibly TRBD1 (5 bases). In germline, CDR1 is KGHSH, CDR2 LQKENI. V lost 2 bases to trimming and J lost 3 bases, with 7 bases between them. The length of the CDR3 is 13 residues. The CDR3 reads CASSPWGKETQYF. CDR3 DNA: TGTGCCAGCTCACCATGGGGCAAAGAGACCCAGTACTTC. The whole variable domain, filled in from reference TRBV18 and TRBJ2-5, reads NAGVMQNPRHLVRRRGQEARLRCSPMKGHSHVYWYRQLPEEGLKFMVYLQKENIIDESGMPKERFSAEFPKEGPSILRIQQVVRGDSAAYFCASSPWGKETQYFGPGTRLLVL.

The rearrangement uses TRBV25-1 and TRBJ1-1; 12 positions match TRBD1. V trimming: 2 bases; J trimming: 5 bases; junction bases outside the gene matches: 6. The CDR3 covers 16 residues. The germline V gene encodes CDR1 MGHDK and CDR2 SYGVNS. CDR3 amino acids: CASSERGDRGRTEAFF. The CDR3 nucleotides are TGTGCCAGCAGTGAAAGAGGGGACAGGGGGCGGACTGAAGCTTTCTTT.

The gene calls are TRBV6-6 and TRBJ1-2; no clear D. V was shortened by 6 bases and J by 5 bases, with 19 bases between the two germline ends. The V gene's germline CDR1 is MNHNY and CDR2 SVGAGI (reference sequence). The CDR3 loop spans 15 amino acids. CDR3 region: CASSTSTYTGYGYTF. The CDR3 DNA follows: TGTGCCAGCAGCACCTCCACCTATACGGGATATGGCTACACCTTC.

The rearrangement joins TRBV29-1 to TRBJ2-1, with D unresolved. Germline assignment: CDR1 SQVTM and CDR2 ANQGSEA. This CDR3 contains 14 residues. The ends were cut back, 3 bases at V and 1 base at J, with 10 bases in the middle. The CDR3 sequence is CSVDEQISYNEQFF. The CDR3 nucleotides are TGCAGCGTTGACGAACAGATTTCCTACAATGAGCAGTTCTTC.

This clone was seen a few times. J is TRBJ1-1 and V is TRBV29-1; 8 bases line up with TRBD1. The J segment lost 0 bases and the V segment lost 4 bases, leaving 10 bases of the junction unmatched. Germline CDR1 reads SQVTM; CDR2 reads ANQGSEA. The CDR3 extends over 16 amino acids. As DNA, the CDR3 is TGCAGCGTTGTGGGGACAGGAGACAAGCTGAACACTGAAGCTTTCTTT. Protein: CSVVGTGDKLNTEAFF.

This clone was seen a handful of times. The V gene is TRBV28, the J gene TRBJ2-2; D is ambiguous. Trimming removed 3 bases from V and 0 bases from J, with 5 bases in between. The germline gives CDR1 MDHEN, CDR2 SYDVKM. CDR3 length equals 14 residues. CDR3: CASSFTANTGELFF. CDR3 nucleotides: TGTGCCAGCAGTTTCACAGCGAACACCGGGGAGCTGTTTTTT.

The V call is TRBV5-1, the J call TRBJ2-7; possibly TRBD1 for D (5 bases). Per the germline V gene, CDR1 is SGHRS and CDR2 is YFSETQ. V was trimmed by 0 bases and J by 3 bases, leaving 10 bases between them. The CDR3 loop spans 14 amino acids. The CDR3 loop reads CASSLADRGYEQYF. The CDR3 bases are TGCGCCAGCAGCTTGGCCGACAGAGGCTACGAGCAGTACTTC.

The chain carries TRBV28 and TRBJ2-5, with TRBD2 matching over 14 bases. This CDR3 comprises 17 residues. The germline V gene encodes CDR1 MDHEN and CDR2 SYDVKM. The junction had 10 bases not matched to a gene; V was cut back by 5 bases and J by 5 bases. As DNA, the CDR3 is TGTGCCAGCAGTCCCGGGACTAGCGGGAGCGTGAGGGAGACCCAGTACTTC. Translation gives CASSPGTSGSVRETQYF.

The CDR3 protein is CASSFMYEQYF. CDR3 nucleotides: TGTGCCAGCAGTTTCATGTACGAGCAGTACTTC. The V and J genes are TRBV28 and TRBJ2-7; D is uncertain. Trimming left V 3 bases short and J 4 bases short, with 4 bases between. This CDR3 spans 11 amino acids. Germline V lookup: CDR1 MDHEN, CDR2 SYDVKM.

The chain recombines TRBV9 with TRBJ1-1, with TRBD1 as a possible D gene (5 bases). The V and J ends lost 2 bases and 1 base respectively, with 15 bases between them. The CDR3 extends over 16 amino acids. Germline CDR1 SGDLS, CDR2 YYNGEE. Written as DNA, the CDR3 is TGTGCCAGCAGCGTCTCGCCGACGGGGCCGAACACTGAAGCTTTCTTT. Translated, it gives CASSVSPTGPNTEAFF.

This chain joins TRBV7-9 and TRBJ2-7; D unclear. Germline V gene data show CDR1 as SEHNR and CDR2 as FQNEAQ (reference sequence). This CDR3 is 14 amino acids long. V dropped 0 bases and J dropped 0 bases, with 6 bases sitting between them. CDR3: CASSLALASYEQYF. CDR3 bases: TGTGCCAGCAGCTTAGCGTTGGCCTCCTACGAGCAGTACTTC.

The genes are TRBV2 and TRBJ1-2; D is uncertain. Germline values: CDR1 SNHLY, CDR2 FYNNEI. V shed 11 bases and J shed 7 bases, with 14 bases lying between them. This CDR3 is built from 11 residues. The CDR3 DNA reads TGTGCCGGTACACAAGGAAGTGGCTACACCTTC. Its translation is CAGTQGSGYTF.

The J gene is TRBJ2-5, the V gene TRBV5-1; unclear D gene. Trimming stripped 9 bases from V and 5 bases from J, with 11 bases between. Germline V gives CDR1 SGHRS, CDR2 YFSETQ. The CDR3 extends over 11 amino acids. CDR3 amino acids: CATPRWETQYF. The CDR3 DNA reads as TGCGCCACCCCACGATGGGAGACCCAGTACTTC.

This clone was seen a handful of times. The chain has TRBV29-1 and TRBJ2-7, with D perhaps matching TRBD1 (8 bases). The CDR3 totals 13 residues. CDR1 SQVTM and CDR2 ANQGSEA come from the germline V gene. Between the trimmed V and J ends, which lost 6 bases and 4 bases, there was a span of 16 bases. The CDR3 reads CSVETGGGYEQYF. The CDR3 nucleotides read TGCAGCGTGGAAACAGGGGGAGGGTACGAGCAGTACTTC.

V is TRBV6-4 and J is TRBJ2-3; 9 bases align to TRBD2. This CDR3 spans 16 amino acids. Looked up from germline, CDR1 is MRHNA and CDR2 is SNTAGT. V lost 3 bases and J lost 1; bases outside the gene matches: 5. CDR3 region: CASSESVAGGTDTQYF. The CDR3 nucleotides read TGTGCCAGCAGTGAATCTGTAGCGGGAGGCACAGATACGCAGTATTTT.